This T cell receptor (beta chain) was sequenced during a study of CD8 T cells in ankylosing spondylitis. Each TCR beta library was made by quantitative 5'-RACE that incorporated molecular barcodes. Using its own MiXCR run on the 5' RACE reads, TCRdb lists one record per CDR3 protein. The top ten hold around 7.8% of the sample, which has about 280,000 distinct CDR3 sequences, around 18% seen once. Of note for this clonotype: Its specificity is not known. Since a much larger clone is just one base distant, this may be a read error.

General study results and limits: Apparently characteristic of ankylosing spondylitis blood was a TCR beta motif (about eight highly homologous variants).

Sequencing used blood, either unsorted or a sorted T cell fraction (not recorded which). This sequence originates from a male donor with ankylosing spondylitis or in good health (not recorded which).

The CDR3 is CATSDLWGGAGVNTGELFF. The CDR3 DNA reads TGTGCCACCAGTGATTTGTGGGGTGGCGCGGGAGTTAACACCGGGGAGCTGTTTTTT. V gene TRBV24-1 combines with J gene TRBJ2-2; 7 bases are a match to TRBD2. The CDR3 spans 19 residues. V dropped 0 bases and J dropped 2; count of bases not matched to a gene: 11. CDR1 and CDR2 from the germline V gene are KGHDR and SFDVKD.